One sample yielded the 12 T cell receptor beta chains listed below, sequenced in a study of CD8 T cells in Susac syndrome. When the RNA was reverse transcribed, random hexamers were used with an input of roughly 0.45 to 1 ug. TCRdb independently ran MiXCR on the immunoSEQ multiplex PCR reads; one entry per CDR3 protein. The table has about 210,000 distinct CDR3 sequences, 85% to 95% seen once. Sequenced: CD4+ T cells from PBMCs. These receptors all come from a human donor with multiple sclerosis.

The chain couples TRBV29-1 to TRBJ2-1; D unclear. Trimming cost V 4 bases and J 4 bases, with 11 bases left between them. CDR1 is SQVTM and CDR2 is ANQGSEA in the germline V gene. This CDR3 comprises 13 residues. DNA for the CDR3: TGCAGCGTTGTAAGCGCAGCGTACAATGAGCAGTTCTTC. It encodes CSVVSAAYNEQFF.

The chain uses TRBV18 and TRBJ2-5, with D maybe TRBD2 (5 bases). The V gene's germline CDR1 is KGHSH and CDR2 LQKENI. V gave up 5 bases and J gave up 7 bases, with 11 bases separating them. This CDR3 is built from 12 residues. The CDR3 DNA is TGTGCCAGCTCAAAGAACGGAGGGACCCAGTACTTC. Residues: CASSKNGGTQYF.

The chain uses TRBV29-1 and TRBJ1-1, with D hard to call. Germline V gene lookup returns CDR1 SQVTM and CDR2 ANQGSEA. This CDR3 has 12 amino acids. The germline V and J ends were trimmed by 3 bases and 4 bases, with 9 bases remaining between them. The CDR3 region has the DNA TGCAGCGTTGATGGCCCGGGCACTGAAGCTTTCTTT. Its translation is CSVDGPGTEAFF.

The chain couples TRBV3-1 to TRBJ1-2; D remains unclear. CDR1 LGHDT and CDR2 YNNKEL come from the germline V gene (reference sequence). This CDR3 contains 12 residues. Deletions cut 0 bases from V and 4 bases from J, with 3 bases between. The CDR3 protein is CASSQESYGYTF. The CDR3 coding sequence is TGTGCCAGCAGCCAAGAGTCCTATGGCTACACCTTC.

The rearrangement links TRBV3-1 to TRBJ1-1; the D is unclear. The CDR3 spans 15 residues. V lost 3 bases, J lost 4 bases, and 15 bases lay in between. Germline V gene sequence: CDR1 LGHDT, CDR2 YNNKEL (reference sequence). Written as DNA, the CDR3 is TGTGCCAGCAGCCATATGGCAGGAGCCAGCACTGAAGCTTTCTTT. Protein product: CASSHMAGASTEAFF. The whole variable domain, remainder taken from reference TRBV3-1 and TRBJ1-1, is DTAVSQTPKYLVTQMGNDKSIKCEQNLGHDTMYWYKQDSKKFLKIMFSYNNKELIINETVPNRFSPKSPDKAHLNLHINSLELGDSAVYFCASSHMAGASTEAFFGQGTRLTVV.

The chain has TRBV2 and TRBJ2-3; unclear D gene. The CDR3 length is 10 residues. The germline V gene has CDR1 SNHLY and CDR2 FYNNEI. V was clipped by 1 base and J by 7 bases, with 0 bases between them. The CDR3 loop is CASSEDTQYF. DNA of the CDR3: TGTGCCAGCAGTGAAGATACGCAGTATTTT. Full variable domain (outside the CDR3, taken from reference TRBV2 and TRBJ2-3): EPEVTQTPSHQVTQMGQEVILRCVPISNHLYFYWYRQILGQKVEFLVSFYNNEISEKSEIFDDQFSVERPDGSNFTLKIRSTKLEDSAMYFCASSEDTQYFGPGTRLTVL.

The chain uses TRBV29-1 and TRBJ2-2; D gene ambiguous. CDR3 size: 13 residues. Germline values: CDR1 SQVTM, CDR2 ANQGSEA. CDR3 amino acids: CSVSWQSTGELFF. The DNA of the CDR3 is TGCAGTGTCTCATGGCAGAGCACCGGGGAGCTGTTTTTT.

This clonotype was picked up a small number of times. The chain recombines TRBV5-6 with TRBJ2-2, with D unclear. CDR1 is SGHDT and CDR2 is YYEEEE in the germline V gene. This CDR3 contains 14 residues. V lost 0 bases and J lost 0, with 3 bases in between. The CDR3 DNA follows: TGTGCCAGCAGCTTGGGTCCGAACACCGGGGAGCTGTTTTTT. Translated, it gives CASSLGPNTGELFF.

The CDR3 sequence is CSASSPQGREQFF. CDR3 sequence (DNA): TGCAGTGCTAGTTCCCCGCAGGGTCGGGAGCAGTTCTTC. This chain joins TRBV20-1 and TRBJ2-1; a weak D match, TRBD1 (5 bases). This CDR3 has 13 residues. CDR1 and CDR2 from the germline V gene are DFQATT and SNEGSKA (reference sequence). Trimming removed 3 bases at V and 10 bases at J, with 16 bases between.

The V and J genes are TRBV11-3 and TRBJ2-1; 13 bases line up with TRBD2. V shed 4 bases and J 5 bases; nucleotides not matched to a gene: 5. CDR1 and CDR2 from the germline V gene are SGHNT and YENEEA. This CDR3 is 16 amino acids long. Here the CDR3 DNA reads TGTGCCAGCAGCTCCGGGACTAGCGGGATGAACAATGAGCAGTTCTTC. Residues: CASSSGTSGMNNEQFF. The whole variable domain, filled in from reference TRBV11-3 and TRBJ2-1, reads EAGVVQSPRYKIIEKKQPVAFWCNPISGHNTLYWYLQNLGQGPELLIRYENEEAVDDSQLPKDRFSAERLKGVDSTLKIQPAELGDSAVYLCASSSGTSGMNNEQFFGPGTRLTVL.

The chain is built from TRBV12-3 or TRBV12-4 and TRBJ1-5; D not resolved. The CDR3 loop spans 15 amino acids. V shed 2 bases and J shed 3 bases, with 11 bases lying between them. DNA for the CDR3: TGTGCCAGCAGTTTAAAGTGGCCCGTCAATCAGCCCCAGCATTTT. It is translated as CASSLKWPVNQPQHF.

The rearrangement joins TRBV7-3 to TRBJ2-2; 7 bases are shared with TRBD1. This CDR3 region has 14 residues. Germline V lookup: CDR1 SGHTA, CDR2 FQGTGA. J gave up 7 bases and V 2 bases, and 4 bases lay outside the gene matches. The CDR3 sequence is CASSLAQGIGELFF. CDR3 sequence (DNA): TGTGCCAGCAGCTTAGCACAGGGGATCGGGGAGCTGTTTTTT.